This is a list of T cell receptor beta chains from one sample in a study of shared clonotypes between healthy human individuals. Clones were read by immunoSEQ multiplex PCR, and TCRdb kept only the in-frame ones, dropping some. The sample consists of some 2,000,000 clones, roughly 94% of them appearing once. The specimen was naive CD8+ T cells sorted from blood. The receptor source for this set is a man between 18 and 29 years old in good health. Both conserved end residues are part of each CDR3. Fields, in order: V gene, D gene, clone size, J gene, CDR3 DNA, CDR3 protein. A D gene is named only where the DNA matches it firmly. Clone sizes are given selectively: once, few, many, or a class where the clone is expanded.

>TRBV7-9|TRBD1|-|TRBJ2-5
TGTGCCAGCAGCCCGAGACAGGGTGGAGAGACCCAGTACTTC
CASSPRQGGETQYF
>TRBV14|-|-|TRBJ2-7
TGTGCCAGCAGCAAACTCCCACAGGGCTCATACGAGCAGTACTTC
CASSKLPQGSYEQYF
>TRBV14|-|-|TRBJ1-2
TGTGCCAGCAGCCAAGGGAGGGTTGGTTATGGCTACACCTTC
CASSQGRVGYGYTF
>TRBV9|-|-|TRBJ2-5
TGTGCCAGCAGCGTAGGGGGTCCCCTCCAAGAGACCCAGTACTTC
CASSVGGPLQETQYF
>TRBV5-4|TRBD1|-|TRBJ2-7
TGTGCCAGCAGCTTGTTGGGACAGGGGCCCTACGAGCAGTACTTC
CASSLLGQGPYEQYF
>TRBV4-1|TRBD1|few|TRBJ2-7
TGCGCCAGCAGCCAAGGGGACAGGGCCTACGAGCAGTACTTC
CASSQGDRAYEQYF
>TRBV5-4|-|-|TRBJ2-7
TGTGCCAGCAGTCGGGACTCGCAAGGCGGCGAGCAGTACTTC
CASSRDSQGGEQYF
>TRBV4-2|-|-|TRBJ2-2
TGTGCCAGCAGCAGACCCGTCGCCGGGGAGCTGTTTTTT
CASSRPVAGELFF
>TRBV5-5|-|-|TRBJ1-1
TGTGCCAGCAGCTTTGATCCAGGGAACACTGAAGCTTTCTTT
CASSFDPGNTEAFF
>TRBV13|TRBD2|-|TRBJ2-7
TGTGCCAGCAGCTCGGGGACTAGCTTCTCCTACGAGCAGTACTTC
CASSSGTSFSYEQYF
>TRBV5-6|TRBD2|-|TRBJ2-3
TGTGCCAGCAGCTTGGTGCCGAGCGGGGGGACAGATACGCAGTATTTT
CASSLVPSGGTDTQYF
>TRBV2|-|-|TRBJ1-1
TGTGCCACACAGGGATTTCGGGGAAACACTGAAGCTTTCTTT
CATQGFRGNTEAFF
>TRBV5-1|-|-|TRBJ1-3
TGCGCCAGCAGCCTTGACCCTGGAAACACCATATATTTT
CASSLDPGNTIYF
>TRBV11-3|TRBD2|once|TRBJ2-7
TGTGCCAGCAGCTTGGGGGGAGCGGGGGAGCAGTACTTC
CASSLGGAGEQYF
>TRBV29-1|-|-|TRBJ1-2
TGCAGCGTTGAAGGCAAAGCCCACTATGGCTACACCTTC
CSVEGKAHYGYTF
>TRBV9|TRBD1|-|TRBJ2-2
TGTGCCAGCAGCACAGGGGTGAACACCGGGGAGCTGTTTTTT
CASSTGVNTGELFF
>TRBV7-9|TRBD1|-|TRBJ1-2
TGTGCCAGCAGCGCCCCGGGACAGCCCACCTTTACCTATGGCTACACCTTC
CASSAPGQPTFTYGYTF
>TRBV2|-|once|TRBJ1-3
TGTGCCAGCATTTATGCAGGGGAGCACACCATATATTTT
CASIYAGEHTIYF
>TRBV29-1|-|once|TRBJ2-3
TGCAGCGTTCCAACAGATACGCAGTATTTT
CSVPTDTQYF
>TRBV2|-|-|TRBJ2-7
TGTGCCAGCAGTTTCGACGGCTACGAGCAGTACTTC
CASSFDGYEQYF
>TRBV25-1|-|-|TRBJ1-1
TGTGCCAGCAGTGATCAGAACAAAGCTTTCTTT
CASSDQNKAFF
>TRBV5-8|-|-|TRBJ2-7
TGTGCCAGCTCGTCAGGGAGCTACGAGCAGTACTTC
CASSSGSYEQYF
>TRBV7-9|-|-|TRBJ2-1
TGTGCCAGCAGCTTAGGAGTAGGAACTTATAGGGGACCCTACAATGAGCAGTTCTTC
CASSLGVGTYRGPYNEQFF
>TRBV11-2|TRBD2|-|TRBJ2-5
TGTGCCAGCAGCGTAGGACTAGCGGGGGGCATAGAGACCCAGTACTTC
CASSVGLAGGIETQYF
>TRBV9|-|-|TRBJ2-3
TGTGCCAGCAGCTCCAACCGGGACGACCCCACAGATACGCAGTATTTT
CASSSNRDDPTDTQYF
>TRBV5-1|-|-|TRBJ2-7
TGCGCCAGCAGCTTGCGGACCCCTAACTACGAGCAGTACTTC
CASSLRTPNYEQYF
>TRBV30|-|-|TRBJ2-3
TGTGCCTGGAGTGTGGTTGACAGCACAGATACGCAGTATTTT
CAWSVVDSTDTQYF
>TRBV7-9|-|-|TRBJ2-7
TGTGCCAGCAGCCCTGGGGGGGCCCGGGAGCAGTACTTC
CASSPGGAREQYF
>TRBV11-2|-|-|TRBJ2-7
TGTGCCAGCAGAACCGTAGGTAGCGGATACGAGCAGTACTTC
CASRTVGSGYEQYF
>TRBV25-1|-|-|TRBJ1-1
TGTGCCAGTACTTATGACGGGGCCGCTGAAGCTTTCTTT
CASTYDGAAEAFF
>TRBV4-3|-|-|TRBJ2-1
TGCGCCAGCAGCCAAGATGTGGGAGCGTACAACAATGAGCAGTTCTTC
CASSQDVGAYNNEQFF
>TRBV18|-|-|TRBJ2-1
TGTGCCAGCTCAGAACGGGCTAGCGTGAGCTCCTACAATGAGCAGTTCTTC
CASSERASVSSYNEQFF
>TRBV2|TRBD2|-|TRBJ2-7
TGTGCCAGCGGACTAGCGGGGCTCTCCTACGAGCAGTACTTC
CASGLAGLSYEQYF
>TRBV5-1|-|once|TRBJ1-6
TGCGCCAGCAGCTTCGAACGACAGAGCAATTCACCCCTCCACTTT
CASSFERQSNSPLHF
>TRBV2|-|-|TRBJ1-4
TGTGCCAGCAGTGAAGCGCCTTGGGGGGGGCACAGTGAAAAACTGTTTTTT
CASSEAPWGGHSEKLFF
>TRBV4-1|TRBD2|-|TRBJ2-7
TGCGCCAGCAGCCTTTCGACTAGCGGGAGTTACGAGCAGTACTTC
CASSLSTSGSYEQYF
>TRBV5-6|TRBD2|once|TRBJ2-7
TGTGCCAGCAGCTCACCTAGCGGGGGGAGCTACGAGCAGTACTTC
CASSSPSGGSYEQYF
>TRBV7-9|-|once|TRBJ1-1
TGTGCCAGCAGCGCGAGGGGACCCCAGGGCACTGAAGCTTTCTTT
CASSARGPQGTEAFF
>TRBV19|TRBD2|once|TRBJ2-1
TGTGCCAGTAGTATTGCTAGCGGTGTACACAATGAGCAGTTCTTC
CASSIASGVHNEQFF
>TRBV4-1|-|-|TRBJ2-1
TGCGCCAGCAGCCAAAACGACGCGGGAATTTCCTACAATGAGCAGTTCTTC
CASSQNDAGISYNEQFF
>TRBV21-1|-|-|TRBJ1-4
TGTGCCAGCAGCAAATGCCAGACTAATGAAAAACTGTTTTTT
CASSKCQTNEKLFF
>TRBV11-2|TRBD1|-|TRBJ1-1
TGTGCCAGCACCAAAGCGGACAGGGTGAGTTGGGACACTGAAGCTTTCTTT
CASTKADRVSWDTEAFF
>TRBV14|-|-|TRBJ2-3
TGTGCCAGCAGCCAAGATATAGACCTCCGTACCACAGATACGCAGTATTTT
CASSQDIDLRTTDTQYF
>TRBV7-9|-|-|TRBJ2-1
TGTGCCAGCAGCTTAGCGGGAAACCTCTACAATGAGCAGTTCTTC
CASSLAGNLYNEQFF
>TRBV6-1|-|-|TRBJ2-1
TGTGCCAGCAGTGATATTGGCGGGCAGTTCTTC
CASSDIGGQFF
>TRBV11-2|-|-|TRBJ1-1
TGTGCCAGCAGCTTAAGCGGATCGAACACTGAAGCTTTCTTT
CASSLSGSNTEAFF
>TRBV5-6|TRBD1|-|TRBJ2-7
TGTGCCAGCACCCCCCAGGGGGACGTGGAGCAGTACTTC
CASTPQGDVEQYF
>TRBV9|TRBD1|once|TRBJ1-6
TGTGCCAGCAGCGTAGAAGGGGACAGGTCTTCACCCCTCCACTTT
CASSVEGDRSSPLHF
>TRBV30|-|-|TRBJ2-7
TGTGCCTGGGGGACCGAGGATTCCTACGAGCAGTACTTC
CAWGTEDSYEQYF
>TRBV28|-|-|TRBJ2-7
TGTGCCAGCAGTTTCCTTAGCTACGAGCAGTACTTC
CASSFLSYEQYF
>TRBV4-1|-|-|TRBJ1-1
TGCGCCAGCAGCCTAATTGCAGGAATCATGGCTTTCTTT
CASSLIAGIMAFF
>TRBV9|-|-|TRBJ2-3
TGTGCCAGCAGCGTACGGAACTTGCCCACAGATACGCAGTATTTT
CASSVRNLPTDTQYF
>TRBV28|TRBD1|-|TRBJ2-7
TGTGCCAGCAGGACTCAGACAGGGGGCCCCTACGAGCAGTACTTC
CASRTQTGGPYEQYF
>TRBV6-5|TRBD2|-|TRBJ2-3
TGTGCCAGCAGGAGACTAGCGAACACAGATACGCAGTATTTT
CASRRLANTDTQYF
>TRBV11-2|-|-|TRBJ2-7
TGTGCCAGCAGCAGAGGGGCAGGCGGCTACGAGCAGTACTTC
CASSRGAGGYEQYF
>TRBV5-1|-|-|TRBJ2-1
TGCGCCAGCAGCTTGGGCCCTGGGCGGTACAATGAGCAGTTCTTC
CASSLGPGRYNEQFF
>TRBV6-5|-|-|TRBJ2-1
TGTGCCAGCCAACCCCAGGCCTACAATGAGCAGTTCTTC
CASQPQAYNEQFF
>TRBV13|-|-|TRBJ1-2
TGTGCCAGCAGCCCAGGGGACCCATATGGCTACACCTTC
CASSPGDPYGYTF